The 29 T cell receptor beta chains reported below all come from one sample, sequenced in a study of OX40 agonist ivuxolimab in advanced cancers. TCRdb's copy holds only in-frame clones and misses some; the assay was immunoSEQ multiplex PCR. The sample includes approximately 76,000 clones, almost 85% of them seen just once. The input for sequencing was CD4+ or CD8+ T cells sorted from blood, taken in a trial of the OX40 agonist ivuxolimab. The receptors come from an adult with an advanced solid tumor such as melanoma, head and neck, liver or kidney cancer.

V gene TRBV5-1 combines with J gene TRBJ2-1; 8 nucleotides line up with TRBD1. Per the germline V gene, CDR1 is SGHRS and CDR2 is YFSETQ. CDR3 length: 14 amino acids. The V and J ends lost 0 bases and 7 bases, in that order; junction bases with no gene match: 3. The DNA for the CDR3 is TGCGCCAGCAGCTTGGGACAGGGGAGGAATGAGCAGTTCTTC. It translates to CASSLGQGRNEQFF.

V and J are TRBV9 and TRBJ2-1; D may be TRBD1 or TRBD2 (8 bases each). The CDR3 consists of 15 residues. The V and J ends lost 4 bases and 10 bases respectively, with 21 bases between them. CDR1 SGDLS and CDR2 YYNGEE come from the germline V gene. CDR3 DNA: TGTGCCAGCAGCCCAGGGGGCCCGGGACTAGGCGAGCAGTTCTTC. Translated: CASSPGGPGLGEQFF.

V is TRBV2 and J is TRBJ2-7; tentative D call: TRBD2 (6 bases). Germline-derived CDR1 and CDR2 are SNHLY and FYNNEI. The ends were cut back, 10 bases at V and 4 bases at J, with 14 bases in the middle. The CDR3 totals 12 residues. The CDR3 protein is CATGGWAYEQYF. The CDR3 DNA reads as TGTGCCACCGGAGGGTGGGCTTACGAGCAGTACTTC.

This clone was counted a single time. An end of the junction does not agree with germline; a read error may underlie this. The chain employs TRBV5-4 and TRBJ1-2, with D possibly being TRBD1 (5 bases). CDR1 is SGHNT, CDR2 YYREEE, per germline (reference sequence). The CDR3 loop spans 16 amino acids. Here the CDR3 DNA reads TGTGTCAGCAGCCCGAAACCAGGGCGTCATAACTATGGCTACACCTTC. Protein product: CVSSPKPGRHNYGYTF.

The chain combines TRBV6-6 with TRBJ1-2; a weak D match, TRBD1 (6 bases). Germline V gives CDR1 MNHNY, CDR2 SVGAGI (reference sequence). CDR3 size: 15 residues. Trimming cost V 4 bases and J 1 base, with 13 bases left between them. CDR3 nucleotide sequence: TGTGCCAGCAGTTCAACACAGGGAAATAACTATGGCTACACCTTC. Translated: CASSSTQGNNYGYTF.

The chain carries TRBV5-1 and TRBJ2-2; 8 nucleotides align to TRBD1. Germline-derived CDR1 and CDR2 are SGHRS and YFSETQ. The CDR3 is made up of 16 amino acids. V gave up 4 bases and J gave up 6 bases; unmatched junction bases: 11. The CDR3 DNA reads TGCGCCAGCAGCCAGATTGACAGGGGACGGGCCGGGGAGCTGTTTTTT. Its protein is CASSQIDRGRAGELFF. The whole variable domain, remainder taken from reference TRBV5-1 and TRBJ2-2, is KAGVTQTPRYLIKTRGQQVTLSCSPISGHRSVSWYQQTPGQGLQFLFEYFSETQRNKGNFPGRFSGRQFSNSRSEMNVSTLELGDSALYLCASSQIDRGRAGELFFGEGSRLTVL.

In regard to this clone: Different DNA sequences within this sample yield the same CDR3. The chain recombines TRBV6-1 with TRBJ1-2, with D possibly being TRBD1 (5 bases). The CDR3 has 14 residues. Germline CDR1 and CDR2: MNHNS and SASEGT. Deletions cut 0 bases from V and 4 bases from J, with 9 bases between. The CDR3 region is CASSEAGGGYGYTF. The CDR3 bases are TGTGCCAGCAGTGAAGCTGGGGGGGGCTATGGCTACACCTTC.

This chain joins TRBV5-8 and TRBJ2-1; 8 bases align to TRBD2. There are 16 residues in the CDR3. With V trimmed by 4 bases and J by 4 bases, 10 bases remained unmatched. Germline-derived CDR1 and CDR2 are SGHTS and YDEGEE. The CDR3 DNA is TGTGCCAGCAGCCGGATCCGGGGGGGTAGATACAATGAGCAGTTCTTC. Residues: CASSRIRGGRYNEQFF.

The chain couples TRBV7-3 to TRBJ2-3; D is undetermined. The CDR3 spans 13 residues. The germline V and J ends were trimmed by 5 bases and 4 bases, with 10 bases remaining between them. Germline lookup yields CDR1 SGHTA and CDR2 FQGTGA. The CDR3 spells CASSLSVSDTQYF. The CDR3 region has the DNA TGTGCCAGCAGCCTCTCAGTTTCAGATACGCAGTATTTT.

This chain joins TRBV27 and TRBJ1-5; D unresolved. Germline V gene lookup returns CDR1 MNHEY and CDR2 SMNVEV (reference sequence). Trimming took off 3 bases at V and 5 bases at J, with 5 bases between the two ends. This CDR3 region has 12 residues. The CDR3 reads CASSFIDQPQHF. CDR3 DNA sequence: TGTGCCAGCAGTTTTATCGATCAGCCCCAGCATTTT.

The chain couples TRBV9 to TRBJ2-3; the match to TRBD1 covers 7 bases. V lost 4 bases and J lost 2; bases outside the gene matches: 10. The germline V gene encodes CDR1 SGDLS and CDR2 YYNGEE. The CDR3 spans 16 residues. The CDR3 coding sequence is TGTGCCAGCAGCTCCAGGGACAGCTACCTCACAGATACGCAGTATTTT. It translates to CASSSRDSYLTDTQYF.

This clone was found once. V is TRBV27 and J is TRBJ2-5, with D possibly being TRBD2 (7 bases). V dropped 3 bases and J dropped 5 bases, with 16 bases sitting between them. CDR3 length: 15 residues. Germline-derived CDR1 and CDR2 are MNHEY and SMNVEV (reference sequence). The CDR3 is CASSFGGTPWETQYF. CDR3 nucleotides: TGTGCCAGCAGTTTCGGGGGGACACCGTGGGAGACCCAGTACTTC.

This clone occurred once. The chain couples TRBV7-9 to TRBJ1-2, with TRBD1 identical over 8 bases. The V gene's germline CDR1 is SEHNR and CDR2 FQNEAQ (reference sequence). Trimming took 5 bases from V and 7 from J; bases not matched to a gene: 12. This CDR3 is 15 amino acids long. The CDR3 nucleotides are TGTGCCAGCAGCCCAAGTGGACAGGGAGGGCTTGGCTACACCTTC. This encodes CASSPSGQGGLGYTF.

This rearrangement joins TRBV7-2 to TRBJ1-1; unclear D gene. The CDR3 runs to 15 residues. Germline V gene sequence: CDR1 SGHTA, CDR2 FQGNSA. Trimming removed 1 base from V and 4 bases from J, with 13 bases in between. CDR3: CASSLGSRGSTEAFF. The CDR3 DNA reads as TGTGCCAGCAGCTTAGGGTCGCGTGGGAGCACTGAAGCTTTCTTT.

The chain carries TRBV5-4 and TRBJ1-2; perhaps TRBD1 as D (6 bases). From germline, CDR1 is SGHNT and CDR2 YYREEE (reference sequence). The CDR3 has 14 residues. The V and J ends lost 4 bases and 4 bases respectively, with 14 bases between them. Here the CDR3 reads CASSGGGQPYGYTF. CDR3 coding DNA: TGTGCCAGCAGCGGCGGGGGGCAGCCCTATGGCTACACCTTC.

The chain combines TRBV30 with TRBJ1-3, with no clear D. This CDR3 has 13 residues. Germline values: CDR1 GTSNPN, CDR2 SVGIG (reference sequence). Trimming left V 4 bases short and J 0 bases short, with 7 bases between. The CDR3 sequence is CAWTRASGNTIYF. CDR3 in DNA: TGTGCCTGGACCCGCGCCTCTGGAAACACCATATATTTT.

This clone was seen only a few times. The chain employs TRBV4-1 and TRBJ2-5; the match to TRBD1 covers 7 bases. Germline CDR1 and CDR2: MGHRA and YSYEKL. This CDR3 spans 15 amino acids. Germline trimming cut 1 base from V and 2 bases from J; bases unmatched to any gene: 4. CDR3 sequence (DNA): TGCGCCAGCAGCCAAGGGGACAGAAGGCAAGAGACCCAGTACTTC. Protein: CASSQGDRRQETQYF.

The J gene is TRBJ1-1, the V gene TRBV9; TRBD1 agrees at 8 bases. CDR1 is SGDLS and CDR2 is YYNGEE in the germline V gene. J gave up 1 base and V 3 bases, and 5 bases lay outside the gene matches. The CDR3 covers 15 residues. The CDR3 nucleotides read TGTGCCAGCAGCGCAGGACAGGGACGGAACACTGAAGCTTTCTTT. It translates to CASSAGQGRNTEAFF. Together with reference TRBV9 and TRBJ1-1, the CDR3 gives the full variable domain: DSGVTQTPKHLITATGQRVTLRCSPRSGDLSVYWYQQSLDQGLQFLIQYYNGEERAKGNILERFSAQQFPDLHSELNLSSLELGDSALYFCASSAGQGRNTEAFFGQGTRLTVV.

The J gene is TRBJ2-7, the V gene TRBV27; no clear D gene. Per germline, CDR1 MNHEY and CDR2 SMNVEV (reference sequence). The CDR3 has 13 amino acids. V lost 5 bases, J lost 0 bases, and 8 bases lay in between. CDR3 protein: CASSSYDSYEQYF. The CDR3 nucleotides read TGTGCCAGCAGTAGCTACGACTCCTACGAGCAGTACTTC.

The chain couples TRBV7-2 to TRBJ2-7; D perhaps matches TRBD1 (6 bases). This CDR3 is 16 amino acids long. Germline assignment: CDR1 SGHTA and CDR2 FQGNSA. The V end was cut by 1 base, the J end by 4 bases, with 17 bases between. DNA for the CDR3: TGTGCCAGCAGCTTAGAACGTACGGGACACTATTACGAGCAGTACTTC. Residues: CASSLERTGHYYEQYF.

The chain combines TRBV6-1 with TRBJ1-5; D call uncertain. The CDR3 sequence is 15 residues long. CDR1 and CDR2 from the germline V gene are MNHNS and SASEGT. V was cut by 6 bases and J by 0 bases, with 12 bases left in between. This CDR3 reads CASSPLTGSNQPQHF. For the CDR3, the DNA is TGTGCCAGCAGCCCTTTGACCGGTAGCAATCAGCCCCAGCATTTT.

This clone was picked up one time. The CDR3 protein is CASRLTSGRGSPLHF. For the CDR3, the DNA is TGTGCCAGCAGACTAACCTCGGGCCGCGGTTCACCCCTCCACTTT. This chain connects TRBV6-6 to TRBJ1-6; D is uncertain. Germline V lookup: CDR1 MNHNY, CDR2 SVGAGI (reference sequence). This CDR3 is built from 15 residues. Trimming left V 6 bases short and J 9 bases short, with 18 bases between.

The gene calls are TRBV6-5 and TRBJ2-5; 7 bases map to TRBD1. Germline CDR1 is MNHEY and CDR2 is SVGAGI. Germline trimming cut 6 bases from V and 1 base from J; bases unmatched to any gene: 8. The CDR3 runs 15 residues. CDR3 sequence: CASSGQGVFQETQYF. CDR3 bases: TGTGCCAGCAGCGGCCAGGGGGTTTTCCAAGAGACCCAGTACTTC.

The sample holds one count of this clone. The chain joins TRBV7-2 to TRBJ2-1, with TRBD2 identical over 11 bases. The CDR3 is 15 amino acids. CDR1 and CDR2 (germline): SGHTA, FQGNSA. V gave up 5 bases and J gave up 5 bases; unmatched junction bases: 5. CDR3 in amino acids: CASSLRLAGNNEQFF. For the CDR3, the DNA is TGTGCCAGCAGCCTACGACTAGCGGGGAACAATGAGCAGTTCTTC.

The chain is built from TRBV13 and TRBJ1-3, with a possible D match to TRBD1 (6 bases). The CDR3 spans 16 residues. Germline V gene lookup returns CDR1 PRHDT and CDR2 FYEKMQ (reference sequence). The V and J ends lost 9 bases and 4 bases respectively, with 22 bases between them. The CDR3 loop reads CASQANHRATGNTIYF. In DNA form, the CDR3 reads TGTGCCAGTCAAGCTAACCACAGGGCCACCGGAAACACCATATATTTT.

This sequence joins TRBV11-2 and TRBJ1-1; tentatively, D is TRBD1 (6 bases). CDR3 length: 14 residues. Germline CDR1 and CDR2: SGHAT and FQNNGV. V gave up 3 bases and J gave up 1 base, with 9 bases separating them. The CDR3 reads CASSFGTSNTEAFF. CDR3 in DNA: TGTGCCAGCAGCTTCGGGACATCGAACACTGAAGCTTTCTTT.

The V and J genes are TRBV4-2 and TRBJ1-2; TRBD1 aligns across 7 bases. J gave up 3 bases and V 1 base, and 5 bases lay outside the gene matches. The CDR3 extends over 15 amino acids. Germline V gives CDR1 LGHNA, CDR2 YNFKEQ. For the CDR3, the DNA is TGTGCCAGCAGCCAAGGGGGACAGACCCACTATGGCTACACCTTC. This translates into CASSQGGQTHYGYTF.

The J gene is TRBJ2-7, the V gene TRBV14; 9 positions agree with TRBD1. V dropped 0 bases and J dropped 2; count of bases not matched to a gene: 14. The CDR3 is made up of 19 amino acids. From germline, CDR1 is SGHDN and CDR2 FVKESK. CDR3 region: CASSQEFRFLQGAPYEQYF. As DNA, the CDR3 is TGTGCCAGCAGCCAAGAGTTTAGGTTTCTACAGGGGGCCCCCTACGAGCAGTACTTC.

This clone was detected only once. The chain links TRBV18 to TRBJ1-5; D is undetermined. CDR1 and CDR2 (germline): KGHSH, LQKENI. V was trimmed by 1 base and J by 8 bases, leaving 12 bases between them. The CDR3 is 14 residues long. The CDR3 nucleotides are TGTGCCAGCTCACCACTTCCCGGTTGGGAGCCCCAGCATTTT. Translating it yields CASSPLPGWEPQHF.